The 16 T cell receptor beta chains below were found in one sample sequenced in a study of radiotherapy plus CTLA-4 blockade in lung cancer. Method: immunoSEQ multiplex PCR; TCRdb's copy keeps in-frame clones and lacks some. The sample has approximately 94,000 clones, approximately 82% seen once. The sample consisted of peripheral blood, taken from a patient treated with radiotherapy plus ipilimumab. These receptors originate from a human donor with non-small cell lung cancer that progressed on radiotherapy plus ipilimumab.

In its sample, this clone was seen once. The rearrangement joins TRBV5-5 to TRBJ2-1; 9 positions agree with TRBD1. There are 15 residues in the CDR3. V shed 3 bases, J shed 7 bases, and the junction held 8 bases outside the gene matches. CDR1 is SGHKS, CDR2 YYEKEE, per germline (reference sequence). The CDR3 coding sequence is TGTGCCAGCAGCTCTTCCGGGACAGGGAGGAATGAGCAGTTCTTC. Encoded protein: CASSSSGTGRNEQFF.

The chain links TRBV28 to TRBJ1-2; D is uncertain. V gave up 6 bases and J gave up 8 bases, with 13 bases separating them. Germline CDR1 is MDHEN and CDR2 is SYDVKM. CDR3 length: 12 residues. The CDR3 here is CASRSSVDGYTF. The CDR3 DNA sequence: TGTGCCAGCAGATCCTCGGTGGACGGCTACACCTTC.

The chain has TRBV4-2 and TRBJ2-3, with 7 bases matching TRBD2. The V gene's germline CDR1 is LGHNA and CDR2 YNFKEQ. The CDR3 is 14 residues long. V gave up 4 bases and J gave up 0 bases; unmatched junction bases: 1. The CDR3 protein is CASSPSGSTDTQYF. The DNA of the CDR3 is TGTGCCAGCAGCCCTAGCGGAAGCACAGATACGCAGTATTTT.

The chain couples TRBV29-1 to TRBJ1-2; TRBD1 is a possible D gene (5 bases). CDR1 and CDR2 (germline): SQVTM, ANQGSEA. V was clipped by 4 bases and J by 4 bases, with 13 bases between them. The CDR3 spans 13 residues. CDR3: CSVVQGGGYGYTF. The CDR3 coding sequence is TGCAGCGTTGTTCAGGGAGGTGGCTATGGCTACACCTTC.

This clone has just a few counts. This chain uses TRBV6-4 with TRBJ2-2; D unclear. Trimming removed 6 bases from V and 2 bases from J, with 13 bases in between. The CDR3 loop spans 15 amino acids. Germline V lookup: CDR1 MRHNA, CDR2 SNTAGT. The CDR3: CASSADTVNTGELFF. The CDR3, as DNA: TGTGCCAGCAGCGCCGACACAGTTAACACCGGGGAGCTGTTTTTT.

The V call is TRBV7-9, the J call TRBJ2-1, with 7 positions matching TRBD2. The CDR3 is made up of 17 amino acids. Germline V CDR1 and CDR2: SEHNR, FQNEAQ (reference sequence). Trimming took 5 bases from V and 1 from J; bases not matched to a gene: 11. As DNA, the CDR3 is TGTGCCAGCAGCGCGCTCGGGACTAAACCTTCCTACAATGAGCAGTTCTTC. Amino acids: CASSALGTKPSYNEQFF.

This sequence joins TRBV7-2 and TRBJ2-1; perhaps TRBD2 as D (5 bases). The CDR3 has 13 amino acids. Germline values: CDR1 SGHTA, CDR2 FQGNSA. V shed 1 base and J shed 4 bases, with 5 bases lying between them. CDR3 in amino acids: CASSLGLYNEQFF. CDR3 in DNA: TGTGCCAGCAGCTTAGGACTATACAATGAGCAGTTCTTC.

The chain recombines TRBV6-5 with TRBJ1-1, with no clear D. Trimming pared 5 bases from V and 1 base from J, leaving 11 bases between. The CDR3 has 14 amino acids. Germline-derived CDR1 and CDR2 are MNHEY and SVGAGI. CDR3 protein: CASSPRSGNTEAFF. The CDR3 nucleotides are TGTGCCAGCAGTCCAAGATCAGGGAACACTGAAGCTTTCTTT.

The V and J genes are TRBV5-4 and TRBJ2-6; perhaps D is TRBD1 or TRBD2 (5 bases each). V was clipped by 0 bases and J by 3 bases, with 7 bases between them. The CDR3 is 15 residues long. Germline V gene sequence: CDR1 SGHNT, CDR2 YYREEE (reference sequence). CDR3 loop: CASSLGGNGANVLTF. The CDR3 nucleotides read TGTGCCAGCAGCTTGGGGGGGAATGGGGCCAACGTCCTGACTTTC.

The V and J genes are TRBV7-8 and TRBJ2-1, with 9 bases matching TRBD1. This CDR3 has 14 amino acids. Germline V CDR1 and CDR2: SGHVS, FQNEAQ. Trimming took 5 bases from V and 10 from J; bases not matched to a gene: 9. CDR3 in DNA: TGTGCCAGCAGCCCCGGGACAGGGAGAGTCGAGCAGTTCTTC. It translates to CASSPGTGRVEQFF.

Points on this clone: At one of its ends the junction is not consistent with the germline gene, which may arise from a read error. The chain couples TRBV28 to TRBJ2-1, with 12 bases matching TRBD2. The CDR3 spans 14 residues. Germline V gene data show CDR1 as MDHEN and CDR2 as SYDVKM. This CDR3 is CASSLTSGRTIAIF. The CDR3 coding sequence is TGTGCCAGCAGTTTAACTAGCGGGAGGACCATAGCGATCTTC.

This rearrangement joins TRBV7-2 to TRBJ2-7; D unclear. Germline CDR1 SGHTA, CDR2 FQGNSA. The CDR3 contains 18 residues. V gave up 0 bases and J gave up 0 bases, with 18 bases separating them. DNA for the CDR3: TGTGCCAGCAGCTTAGCCCCCCCGGGCAGCTCGAGCTCCTACGAGCAGTACTTC. Encoded protein: CASSLAPPGSSSSYEQYF.

V gene TRBV6-1 combines with J gene TRBJ2-1; no clear D. Germline assignment: CDR1 MNHNS and CDR2 SASEGT. The CDR3 runs to 11 residues. Trimming left V 5 bases short and J 10 bases short, with 9 bases between. The CDR3 here is CASSYLREQFF. CDR3 sequence (DNA): TGTGCCAGCAGTTATCTTCGGGAGCAGTTCTTC.

This clone appeared a few times. The CDR3 here is CASSWTSGETQYF. The DNA for the CDR3 is TGTGCCAGCAGCTGGACAAGCGGAGAGACCCAGTACTTC. V gene TRBV7-9 combines with J gene TRBJ2-5, with D possibly being TRBD1 or TRBD2 (5 bases each). This CDR3 region has 13 residues. The V gene's germline CDR1 is SEHNR and CDR2 FQNEAQ (reference sequence). V was shortened by 4 bases and J by 4 bases, with 10 bases between the two germline ends.

The gene calls are TRBV5-4 and TRBJ1-2; possible D gene TRBD1, 6 bases. V lost 4 bases to trimming and J lost 8 bases, with 15 bases between them. This CDR3 spans 13 amino acids. Per the germline V gene, CDR1 is SGHNT and CDR2 is YYREEE (reference sequence). In nucleotides, the CDR3 is TGTGCCAGCAGCCGGGGGCAGGGGCGCGGCTACACCTTC. This gives the protein CASSRGQGRGYTF.

V is TRBV6-5 and J is TRBJ2-7, with D unresolved. The CDR3 covers 15 residues. V shed 10 bases and J shed 0 bases, with 19 bases lying between them. Germline V gene sequence: CDR1 MNHEY, CDR2 SVGAGI. The CDR3 protein is CATFAGLRSSYEQYV. The CDR3 DNA reads as TGTGCCACCTTCGCTGGTCTACGAAGCTCCTACGAGCAGTACGTC.